The 13 T cell receptor beta chains below all came from one sample that was sequenced in a study of early T cells in non-severe SARS-CoV-2 infection. One entry per CDR3 protein, called by TCRdb with MiXCR from the 5' RACE reads. The sample yields around 60,000 distinct CDR3 sequences, 9.5% to 15% seen once. Sequencing input: whole blood. These TCRs come from an adult who was a healthcare worker with PCR-confirmed SARS-CoV-2 infection or an uninfected control (not recorded which).

This clonotype was counted only a few times. The gene calls are TRBV7-2 and TRBJ2-1; the match to TRBD2 covers 7 bases. The CDR3 contains 16 residues. With V trimmed by 3 bases and J by 7 bases, 12 bases remained unmatched. From germline, CDR1 is SGHTA and CDR2 FQGNSA. The CDR3 loop reads CASSFGGFLPGNEQFF. The CDR3 DNA is TGTGCCAGCAGCTTCGGGGGGTTTCTCCCGGGGAATGAGCAGTTCTTC.

This clonotype came up many times. V and J are TRBV6-4 and TRBJ2-1, with 11 bases aligning to TRBD2. The germline V gene has CDR1 MRHNA and CDR2 SNTAGT. CDR3 length: 16 residues. V shed 4 bases and J 0 bases; nucleotides not matched to a gene: 2. Here the CDR3 reads CASSVGLAGSYNEQFF. The CDR3 DNA reads TGTGCCAGCAGTGTCGGACTAGCGGGCTCCTACAATGAGCAGTTCTTC.

The sample holds a few counts of this clonotype. CDR3 sequence: CSVQTAYTGELFF. CDR3 DNA sequence: TGCAGCGTTCAGACAGCATACACCGGGGAGCTGTTTTTT. This rearrangement joins TRBV29-1 to TRBJ2-2; TRBD1 might be the D (5 bases). Germline values: CDR1 SQVTM, CDR2 ANQGSEA. The V gene lost 5 bases and the J gene lost 3 bases, with 10 bases spanning the gap. The CDR3 totals 13 residues.

This clonotype was seen at least ten times. This chain joins TRBV5-1 and TRBJ2-1; TRBD1 agrees at 8 bases. V dropped 4 bases and J dropped 4; count of bases not matched to a gene: 10. This CDR3 is 16 amino acids long. The germline gives CDR1 SGHRS, CDR2 YFSETQ. The CDR3: CASSPSRTGLYNEQFF. For the CDR3, the DNA is TGCGCCAGCAGCCCATCGAGGACAGGGCTTTACAATGAGCAGTTCTTC.

This clonotype has only a few counts. This chain uses TRBV7-9 with TRBJ2-1; 10 bases map to TRBD2. The V gene's germline CDR1 is SEHNR and CDR2 FQNEAQ (reference sequence). This CDR3 has 18 residues. The J segment lost 3 bases and the V segment lost 5 bases, leaving 13 bases of the junction unmatched. CDR3 coding DNA: TGTGCCAGCAGCCCATGGACCAGCGGGAGGGCCGACTACAATGAGCAGTTCTTC. It encodes CASSPWTSGRADYNEQFF.

This clonotype appeared many times. The chain has TRBV2 and TRBJ2-7; D uncertain. CDR3 length: 13 residues. V was clipped by 5 bases and J by 2 bases, with 10 bases between them. CDR1 and CDR2 (germline): SNHLY, FYNNEI. The CDR3 spells CASSRAGTYEQYF. The CDR3 DNA reads TGTGCCAGCAGTAGGGCCGGAACCTACGAGCAGTACTTC. Looking up the rest from reference TRBV2 and TRBJ2-7 gives the full variable domain: EPEVTQTPSHQVTQMGQEVILRCVPISNHLYFYWYRQILGQKVEFLVSFYNNEISEKSEIFDDQFSVERPDGSNFTLKIRSTKLEDSAMYFCASSRAGTYEQYFGPGTRLTVT.

This clonotype was seen more than once but under ten times. The chain combines TRBV5-1 with TRBJ2-1; 10 bases align to TRBD2. The CDR3 sequence is 14 residues long. V lost 3 bases and J lost 9; bases outside the gene matches: 6. Germline lookup yields CDR1 SGHRS and CDR2 YFSETQ. CDR3 sequence (DNA): TGCGCCAGCAGCTCGGAGCGGGAGGGCCGTGAGCAGTTCTTC. Protein: CASSSEREGREQFF.

The table lists this clonotype with many counts. The chain couples TRBV7-3 to TRBJ2-1, with TRBD2 matching over 9 bases. Germline CDR1 reads SGHTA; CDR2 reads FQGTGA. V dropped 5 bases and J dropped 3; count of bases not matched to a gene: 5. The CDR3 contains 15 residues. In DNA, the CDR3 is TGTGCCAGCAGCCCTCAGACTAGCGGCTACAATGAGCAGTTCTTC. Translating gives CASSPQTSGYNEQFF.

The rearrangement uses TRBV29-1 and TRBJ2-7; possible D gene TRBD2, 5 bases. The CDR3 has 14 amino acids. Germline CDR1 and CDR2: SQVTM and ANQGSEA. The V end was cut by 5 bases, the J end by 3 bases, with 17 bases between. CDR3 sequence: CSVRLTGILYEQYF. The CDR3 nucleotides are TGCAGCGTTCGATTAACCGGGATCCTCTACGAGCAGTACTTC.

There are a few counts of this clonotype. The chain recombines TRBV6-6 with TRBJ2-1; D is ambiguous. Deletions cut 0 bases from V and 8 bases from J, with 11 bases between. The CDR3 extends over 14 amino acids. The germline gives CDR1 MNHNY, CDR2 SVGAGI (reference sequence). The CDR3 coding sequence is TGTGCCAGCAGTTACTCGAAGGGTGCCGATGAGCAGTTCTTC. It is translated as CASSYSKGADEQFF.

This clonotype has at least ten counts. The chain combines TRBV7-6 with TRBJ2-5; D not resolved. The CDR3 spans 13 residues. Germline CDR1 SGHVS, CDR2 FNYEAQ. The V gene lost 4 bases and the J gene lost 7 bases, with 13 bases spanning the gap. The CDR3 sequence: CASSSSSVGTQYF. CDR3 nucleotide sequence: TGTGCCAGCAGCTCCTCCTCTGTGGGGACCCAGTACTTC.

The chain combines TRBV7-2 with TRBJ2-5; TRBD2 matches 10 bases. Germline assignment: CDR1 SGHTA and CDR2 FQGNSA. The ends lost 3 bases at V and 5 bases at J; junction bases unmatched: 6. This CDR3 is built from 15 residues. The CDR3 DNA follows: TGTGCCAGCAGCTTCACTAGCGGGATAGGGGAGACCCAGTACTTC. Protein product: CASSFTSGIGETQYF. The full variable domain, rest sourced from reference TRBV7-2 and TRBJ2-5, is GAGVSQSPSNKVTEKGKDVELRCDPISGHTALYWYRQSLGQGLEFLIYFQGNSAPDKSGLPSDRFSAERTGGSVSTLTIQRTQQEDSAVYLCASSFTSGIGETQYFGPGTRLLVL.

This clonotype has only a few counts. The rearrangement uses TRBV7-9 and TRBJ1-4, with a weak D call TRBD1 (5 bases). V lost 6 bases, J lost 3 bases, and 14 bases lay in between. Germline CDR1 SEHNR, CDR2 FQNEAQ (reference sequence). The CDR3 has 15 residues. The CDR3 here is CASSEDRTANEKLFF. The CDR3 coding sequence is TGTGCCAGCAGTGAAGACAGAACTGCTAATGAAAAACTGTTTTTT.